Here is one T cell receptor (beta chain) with its context. These data are taken from a study of T cell changes during pregnancy in multiple sclerosis. Generated by immunoSEQ multiplex PCR, the TCRdb table keeps only in-frame clones and is missing some. The sample yields around 100,000 clones, 80% to 95% seen once. J was trimmed by 4 bases and V by 5 bases; bases with no gene match: 3. CDR1 and CDR2 (germline): LNHDA, SQIVND (reference sequence). The CDR3 spans 14 residues. The V and J genes are TRBV19 and TRBJ1-2, with 11 bases identical to TRBD1. The material was peripheral blood, obtained after pregnancy. The sequence was obtained from a female donor with multiple sclerosis, enrolled in a pregnancy study. The CDR3 DNA is TGTGCCAGTAGTCCCGGGACAGGGGGCTATGGCTACACCTTC. Its translation: CASSPGTGGYGYTF.